This TCR beta chain emerged from a study of blood T cells in healthy people across ages. Study outcomes and limitations: The study found more naive CD4+ cells and higher diversity in long-lived than aged donors.

Combining a sample-barcoded 5' primer with a J-beta primer mix, a second PCR ran for 7 to 11 cycles. A template-switch adaptor with 12 random nucleotides tagged each cDNA molecule. At least 2.5 million CDR3-containing paired-end reads were obtained per sample. Each CDR3 protein gets one entry after TCRdb re-called the 5' RACE reads with MiXCR. The sample holds over 1,500,000 distinct CDR3 sequences, around 50% seen once. The CDR3 is 13 amino acids. The germline gives CDR1 MNHEY, CDR2 SVGAGI. V lost 4 bases to trimming and J lost 7 bases; unmatched junction nucleotides: 2. Comments on this clonotype: The antigen remains undetermined.

Sequenced: blood. The clonotype originates from a woman between 40 and 50 years old in good health. The chain uses TRBV6-5 and TRBJ1-5; 9 positions match TRBD1. The CDR3 spells CASSWTGAQPQHF. CDR3 coding DNA: TGTGCCAGCAGTTGGACAGGGGCACAGCCCCAGCATTTT.